Each of the 28 T cell receptor beta chains below was sequenced from the same sample in a study of blood T cells in healthy people across ages (dated by TCRdb to about 2015). Receptors were amplified or captured by 5' RACE. The sequencer listed for this sample is Illumina HiSeq 2500. The second PCR ran for roughly 7 to 11 cycles and used a J-beta primer mix along with a sample-barcoded 5' primer. TCRdb reprocessing: public reads trimmed at Q25 with fastp, clones called with MiXCR, in-frame beta chains kept. One record per CDR3 amino acid sequence lists the most common genes and DNA. Present in this sample are 1.4 million to 1.5 million distinct CDR3 sequences, roughly 40% of which were seen just once. 7.9% of the sample is in the top ten clones. Sequencing was performed on blood. The source is a woman younger than 30 in good health.

This clonotype has more than one count but fewer than ten. The J gene is TRBJ1-1, the V gene TRBV25-1; D is perhaps TRBD1 (5 bases). Trimming removed 3 bases at V and 5 bases at J, with 16 bases between. Germline V lookup: CDR1 MGHDK, CDR2 SYGVNS. The CDR3 loop spans 15 amino acids. The CDR3 DNA reads as TGTGCCAGCAGTGACACAGGAATCTTGGGGACTGAAGCTTTCTTT. Its protein is CASSDTGILGTEAFF.

The gene calls are TRBV27 and TRBJ1-5; a weak D match, TRBD1 (5 bases). V lost 6 bases to trimming and J lost 3 bases, with 15 bases between them. The CDR3 length is 15 residues. Per germline, CDR1 MNHEY and CDR2 SMNVEV (reference sequence). Written as DNA, the CDR3 is TGTGCCAGCAGCCCCGGAGGGACCTACAATCAGCCCCAGCATTTT. Protein sequence: CASSPGGTYNQPQHF.

The J gene is TRBJ2-7, the V gene TRBV9, with 11 bases matching TRBD2. This CDR3 is 16 amino acids long. Germline trimming cut 5 bases from V and 4 bases from J; bases unmatched to any gene: 11. In germline, CDR1 is SGDLS, CDR2 YYNGEE. CDR3 nucleotide sequence: TGTGCCAGCAGTGTGGGCGGGACTAGCGGACAATACGAGCAGTACTTC. This translates into CASSVGGTSGQYEQYF.

The chain employs TRBV21-1 and TRBJ2-7; the table gives TRBD2 as D, unverified against the DNA. TRBV21-1 is designated a pseudogene. The CDR3 contains 14 residues. As DNA, the CDR3 is TGTGCCGGACTCCTGGAGTCCTCCTACAATGAGCAGTACTTC. This gives the protein CAGLLESSYNEQYF.

V gene TRBV12-3 or TRBV12-4 combines with J gene TRBJ2-3; D unresolved. Between the trimmed V and J ends, which lost 6 bases and 7 bases, there was a span of 11 bases. The CDR3 sequence is 12 residues long. The CDR3: CASSPGRNTQYF. For the CDR3, the DNA is TGTGCCAGCAGCCCCGGACGTAATACGCAGTATTTT.

This clonotype was found once. The chain joins TRBV7-2 to TRBJ2-1, with a tentative D call TRBD1 (6 bases). The ends were cut back, 5 bases at V and 10 bases at J, with 9 bases in the middle. The CDR3 is 11 residues long. Germline V gene sequence: CDR1 SGHTA, CDR2 FQGNSA. The CDR3 loop is CASSVRGEQFF. CDR3 nucleotides: TGTGCCAGCAGCGTCAGGGGCGAGCAGTTCTTC.

The table lists this clonotype with many counts. The V call is TRBV11-1, the J call TRBJ2-1; 13 positions match TRBD2. The CDR3 contains 15 residues. J gave up 7 bases and V 4 bases, and 4 bases lay outside the gene matches. Germline CDR1 is SGHAT and CDR2 is FQDESV (reference sequence). This CDR3 is CASSSLAGGLNEQFF. The CDR3 DNA reads TGTGCCAGCAGCTCACTAGCGGGAGGGCTTAATGAGCAGTTCTTC.

This sequence joins TRBV6-5 and TRBJ2-1, with D possibly being TRBD2 (5 bases). The CDR3 spans 15 residues. The V gene lost 2 bases and the J gene lost 8 bases, with 16 bases spanning the gap. Germline lookup yields CDR1 MNHEY and CDR2 SVGAGI. CDR3 sequence reads: CASSYARTPAHEQFF. The CDR3 DNA follows: TGTGCCAGCAGTTACGCCCGGACTCCGGCCCATGAGCAGTTCTTC.

V is TRBV27 and J is TRBJ2-7; 7 bases match TRBD1. This CDR3 contains 14 residues. With V trimmed by 2 bases and J by 6 bases, 7 bases remained unmatched. The V gene's germline CDR1 is MNHEY and CDR2 SMNVEV (reference sequence). Here the CDR3 DNA reads TGTGCCAGCAGTTTAGGCCCCAGGGGGTCCGAGCAGTACTTC. This translates into CASSLGPRGSEQYF.

This clonotype showed up just once. The V call is TRBV2, the J call TRBJ1-4; the match to TRBD1 covers 9 bases. Trimming took 9 bases from V and 0 from J; bases not matched to a gene: 11. Germline V gene lookup returns CDR1 SNHLY and CDR2 FYNNEI. This CDR3 region has 17 residues. Here the CDR3 DNA reads TGTGCCAGTAAGGACAGGGGCGCGATCGCAACTAATGAAAAACTGTTTTTT. Translating gives CASKDRGAIATNEKLFF.

The chain has TRBV7-2 and TRBJ1-5, with TRBD1 as a possible D gene (5 bases). Germline CDR1 is SGHTA and CDR2 is FQGNSA. This CDR3 has 15 amino acids. Trimming took off 5 bases at V and 5 bases at J, with 16 bases between the two ends. The CDR3 nucleotides read TGTGCCAGCAGCGCAGACGCAGGGATGGATCAGCCCCAGCATTTT. It encodes CASSADAGMDQPQHF. Complete variable domain (other parts from reference TRBV7-2 and TRBJ1-5): GAGVSQSPSNKVTEKGKDVELRCDPISGHTALYWYRQSLGQGLEFLIYFQGNSAPDKSGLPSDRFSAERTGGSVSTLTIQRTQQEDSAVYLCASSADAGMDQPQHFGDGTRLSIL.

The chain has TRBV20-1 and TRBJ2-1, with 8 positions matching TRBD2. The CDR3 extends over 16 amino acids. Per the germline V gene, CDR1 is DFQATT and CDR2 is SNEGSKA (reference sequence). The ends lost 0 bases at V and 9 bases at J; junction bases unmatched: 13. This CDR3 is CSARESGGGTGGEQFF. The CDR3 nucleotides read TGCAGTGCTAGAGAATCCGGCGGGGGGACCGGGGGTGAGCAGTTCTTC.

The chain has TRBV9 and TRBJ2-7; D assignment may be TRBD1 or TRBD2 (5 bases each). Trimming left V 4 bases short and J 2 bases short, with 16 bases between. From germline, CDR1 is SGDLS and CDR2 YYNGEE. CDR3 length: 15 residues. This CDR3 is CASSPTGTSAYEQYF. Here the CDR3 DNA reads TGTGCCAGCAGCCCAACCGGGACCTCAGCCTACGAGCAGTACTTC.

V and J are TRBV28 and TRBJ2-7, with D possibly TRBD2 on 6 matching bases. The CDR3 is made up of 15 amino acids. Trimming took off 11 bases at V and 0 bases at J, with 20 bases between the two ends. Germline V CDR1 and CDR2: MDHEN, SYDVKM. The DNA for the CDR3 is TGTGCCTCAGTTTCGCGGGGACCTAGCTCCTACGAGCAGTACTTC. Its translation: CASVSRGPSSYEQYF.

The CDR3 loop reads CSTRTARGNYEQYF. The CDR3, as DNA: TGCAGTACCCGAACTGCCAGGGGGAACTACGAGCAGTACTTC. V and J are TRBV20-1 and TRBJ2-4; TRBD1 matches at 7 bases. The DNA matches TRBJ2-7 better at its end, which makes the J call doubtful. In germline, CDR1 is DFQATT, CDR2 SNEGSKA (reference sequence). The CDR3 length is 14 residues.

The chain carries TRBV27 and TRBJ1-5; D is unresolved. CDR3 length equals 13 residues. Trimming left V 6 bases short and J 6 bases short, with 12 bases between. CDR1 is MNHEY and CDR2 is SMNVEV in the germline V gene (reference sequence). CDR3 amino acids: CASSGRKSQPQHF. For the CDR3, the DNA is TGTGCCAGCAGCGGAAGAAAGAGTCAGCCCCAGCATTTT.

This sequence joins TRBV24-1 and TRBJ1-4; D possibly corresponds to TRBD1 (5 bases). Per germline, CDR1 KGHDR and CDR2 SFDVKD. The CDR3 covers 15 residues. Between the trimmed V and J ends, which lost 6 bases and 0 bases, there was a span of 10 bases. This CDR3 reads CATSSGTATNEKLFF. CDR3 DNA: TGTGCCACCAGTTCTGGGACCGCAACTAATGAAAAACTGTTTTTT.

This clonotype was counted ten times or more. The CDR3 DNA follows: TGTGCCAGCAGCGTCCGACTAGCGGGATCGACAGATACGCAGTATTTT. Its translation: CASSVRLAGSTDTQYF. V and J are TRBV7-2 and TRBJ2-3; 11 nucleotides match TRBD2. Germline V lookup: CDR1 SGHTA, CDR2 FQGNSA. The CDR3 consists of 16 residues. The ends lost 5 bases at V and 3 bases at J; junction bases unmatched: 7.

The gene calls are TRBV28 and TRBJ1-2, with D maybe TRBD1 (5 bases). CDR1 and CDR2 (germline): MDHEN, SYDVKM. V shed 8 bases and J shed 3 bases, with 16 bases lying between them. The CDR3 loop spans 14 amino acids. Here the CDR3 reads CASGPGGTDYGYTF. The CDR3 DNA follows: TGTGCCAGCGGCCCCGGGGGGACGGACTATGGCTACACCTTC.

The chain recombines TRBV3-1 with TRBJ1-4; 7 bases are a match to TRBD1. J was trimmed by 8 bases and V by 4 bases; bases with no gene match: 7. This CDR3 comprises 14 residues. The V gene's germline CDR1 is LGHDT and CDR2 YNNKEL (reference sequence). The CDR3, as DNA: TGTGCCAGCAGCCCAAGACAGGGTGAAGAAAAACTGTTTTTT. This codes for CASSPRQGEEKLFF.

The chain uses TRBV25-1 and TRBJ2-1, with 7 bases aligning to TRBD1. V dropped 2 bases and J dropped 4; count of bases not matched to a gene: 5. Germline CDR1 MGHDK, CDR2 SYGVNS. The CDR3 length is 15 residues. The CDR3 protein is CASSERGGGYNEQFF. The DNA of the CDR3 is TGTGCCAGCAGTGAAAGAGGGGGCGGATACAATGAGCAGTTCTTC.

This clonotype occurred a few times. V gene TRBV9 combines with J gene TRBJ1-2, with D maybe TRBD1 (6 bases). CDR1 SGDLS and CDR2 YYNGEE come from the germline V gene. V was clipped by 4 bases and J by 4 bases, with 23 bases between them. The CDR3 contains 17 residues. CDR3: CASSPNYPGHTAYGYTF. The DNA of the CDR3 is TGTGCCAGCAGCCCGAACTACCCGGGACACACAGCCTATGGCTACACCTTC.

The J gene is TRBJ2-7, the V gene TRBV6-5; a possible D gene is TRBD2 (6 bases). V lost 8 bases to trimming and J lost 0 bases, with 20 bases between them. Germline CDR1 reads MNHEY; CDR2 reads SVGAGI. The CDR3 runs to 16 residues. Written as DNA, the CDR3 is TGTGCCAGCCCGAGCCCTAATATTAGCGGCTCCTACGAGCAGTACTTC. Translation: CASPSPNISGSYEQYF.

The J gene is TRBJ1-2, the V gene TRBV29-1; D may be TRBD1 (5 bases). The CDR3 has 15 amino acids. Trimming cost V 7 bases and J 1 base, with 19 bases left between them. Germline CDR1 and CDR2: SQVTM and ANQGSEA. The CDR3 DNA reads as TGCAGCGCATCAGGGACCTCCGGTGATAACTATGGCTACACCTTC. Its protein product is CSASGTSGDNYGYTF.

The rearrangement uses TRBV7-6 and TRBJ2-7, with 8 positions matching TRBD2. The CDR3 extends over 14 amino acids. In germline, CDR1 is SGHVS, CDR2 FNYEAQ. J lost 2 bases, V lost 5 bases, and 5 bases had no gene match. This chain's CDR3 is CASSPIAGTYEQYF. Here the CDR3 DNA reads TGTGCCAGCAGCCCAATAGCGGGAACCTACGAGCAGTACTTC.

The chain couples TRBV20-1 to TRBJ2-7, with 9 bases aligning to TRBD1. Germline V gene sequence: CDR1 DFQATT, CDR2 SNEGSKA (reference sequence). The CDR3 is made up of 12 amino acids. After removal of 7 bases from V and 1 base from J, the junction contained 2 bases not matched to a gene. For the CDR3, the DNA is TGCAGTGGACAGGGGGAATCCTACGAGCAGTACTTC. This sequence encodes CSGQGESYEQYF.

The rearrangement joins TRBV5-1 to TRBJ2-1; 7 bases map to TRBD2. This CDR3 is 14 amino acids long. Germline CDR1 reads SGHRS; CDR2 reads YFSETQ. The J segment lost 10 bases and the V segment lost 1 base, leaving 8 bases of the junction unmatched. CDR3 region: CASSLSGNGLEQFF. The CDR3 DNA sequence: TGCGCCAGCAGCTTGAGCGGGAACGGTCTGGAGCAGTTCTTC.

This chain links TRBV7-9 with TRBJ2-4; tentative D call: TRBD2 (6 bases). The end of the DNA is better explained by TRBJ2-7, so the J call may be wrong. Germline assignment: CDR1 SEHNR and CDR2 FQNEAQ (reference sequence). CDR3 length: 15 residues. CDR3 amino acids: CASSNQEGPPSEQYF. CDR3 nucleotides: TGTGCCAGCAGTAACCAGGAGGGCCCCCCCTCCGAGCAGTACTTC.